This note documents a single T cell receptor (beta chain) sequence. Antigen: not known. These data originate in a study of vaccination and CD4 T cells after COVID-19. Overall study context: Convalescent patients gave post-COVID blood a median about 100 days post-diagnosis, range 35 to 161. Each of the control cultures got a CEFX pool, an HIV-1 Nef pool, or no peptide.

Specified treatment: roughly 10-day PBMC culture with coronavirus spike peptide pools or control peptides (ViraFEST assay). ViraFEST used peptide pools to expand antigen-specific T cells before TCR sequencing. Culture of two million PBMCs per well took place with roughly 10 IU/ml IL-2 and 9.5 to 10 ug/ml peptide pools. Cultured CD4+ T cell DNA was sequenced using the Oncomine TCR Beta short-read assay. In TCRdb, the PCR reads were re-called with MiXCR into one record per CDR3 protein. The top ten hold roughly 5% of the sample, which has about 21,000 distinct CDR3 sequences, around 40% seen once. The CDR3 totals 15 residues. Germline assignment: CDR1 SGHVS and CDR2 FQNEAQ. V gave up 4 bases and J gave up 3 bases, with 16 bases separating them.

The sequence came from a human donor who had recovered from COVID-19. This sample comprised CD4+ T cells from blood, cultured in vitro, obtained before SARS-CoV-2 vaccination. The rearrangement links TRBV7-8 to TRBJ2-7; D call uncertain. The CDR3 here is CASSSDRGRNYEQYF. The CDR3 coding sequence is TGTGCCAGCAGCTCAGACCGTGGGCGAAACTACGAGCAGTACTTC.